Listed here is a single T cell receptor beta chain. The target antigen is unknown. When the RNA was reverse transcribed, random hexamers were used with an input of roughly 0.45 to 1 ug. TCRdb processed the immunoSEQ multiplex PCR reads anew with MiXCR; each CDR3 protein has one entry. The sample holds about 190,000 distinct CDR3 sequences, over 90% seen once. The data originate from a study of CD8 T cells in Susac syndrome. The germline gives CDR1 SGDLS, CDR2 YYNGEE. The V and J ends lost 3 bases and 5 bases respectively, with 17 bases between them. The CDR3 loop spans 15 amino acids. General study points: The study identified roughly seventeen and five Susac-specific public clones in total CD8+ and CD8+ TEMRA repertoires. In Susac syndrome, CD8+ expansion was highest in TEMRA and active disease.

Sequencing was carried out using CD8+ T cells from PBMCs. This sequence joins TRBV9 and TRBJ2-5; the D call may be TRBD1 or TRBD2 (5 bases each). The TCR sequence derives from a human donor with Susac syndrome. The CDR3 DNA follows: TGTGCCAGCAGCGCACGGGACCCTCTCGGGGAGACCCAGTACTTC. This codes for CASSARDPLGETQYF. Looking up the rest from reference TRBV9 and TRBJ2-5 gives the full variable domain: DSGVTQTPKHLITATGQRVTLRCSPRSGDLSVYWYQQSLDQGLQFLIQYYNGEERAKGNILERFSAQQFPDLHSELNLSSLELGDSALYFCASSARDPLGETQYFGPGTRLLVL.